One sample yielded the 20 T cell receptor beta chains listed below, sequenced in a study of T cell repertoires in cytomegalovirus infection. TCRdb itself ran the reads through MiXCR, one entry per CDR3 protein. Here the sample spans roughly 700,000 distinct CDR3 sequences, around 30% being singletons. These receptors' targets are unknown. Here the sequenced sample was cultured PBMCs, taken from culture after CMV antigen stimulation. Every receptor here comes from a human donor in good health (CMV status not recorded). Some clones in this sample may be carry-over from other donors' samples.

This clonotype was seen a few times. The chain links TRBV5-4 to TRBJ2-3, with 10 bases that match TRBD2. Germline trimming cut 4 bases from V and 2 bases from J; bases unmatched to any gene: 7. CDR1 and CDR2 from the germline V gene are SGHNT and YYREEE (reference sequence). The CDR3 contains 16 residues. The CDR3 is CASSIGLAADTDTQYF. For the CDR3, the DNA is TGTGCCAGCAGCATTGGACTAGCGGCGGACACAGATACGCAGTATTTT.

This chain links TRBV6-1 with TRBJ2-7; 10 positions match TRBD1. The CDR3 loop spans 16 amino acids. The ends lost 6 bases at V and 1 base at J; junction bases unmatched: 9. Germline V CDR1 and CDR2: MNHNS, SASEGT. The CDR3 bases are TGTGCCAGCAGATCTCCGGGACAGGGGATGTCCTACGAGCAGTACTTC. It yields the protein CASRSPGQGMSYEQYF.

This clonotype was found a few times. The chain carries TRBV7-2 and TRBJ2-5, with D perhaps assigned TRBD1 or TRBD2 (5 bases each). The length of the CDR3 is 14 residues. Germline lookup yields CDR1 SGHTA and CDR2 FQGNSA. V was pared by 4 bases and J by 5 bases, with 14 bases between. CDR3 region: CASSSSWGSETQYF. In nucleotides, the CDR3 is TGTGCCAGCAGCTCCTCATGGGGGTCGGAGACCCAGTACTTC.

This rearrangement joins TRBV18 to TRBJ1-2; 10 bases fit TRBD1. The CDR3 loop spans 14 amino acids. The J segment lost 7 bases and the V segment lost 6 bases, leaving 8 bases of the junction unmatched. The V gene's germline CDR1 is KGHSH and CDR2 LQKENI. CDR3 DNA: TGTGCCAGCTCGTCGACAGGGGGCGTTATTGGCTACACCTTC. Translation gives CASSSTGGVIGYTF.

The chain is built from TRBV5-4 and TRBJ2-7; D possibly uses TRBD1 or TRBD2 (5 bases each). The germline V gene has CDR1 SGHNT and CDR2 YYREEE (reference sequence). This CDR3 region has 14 residues. Trimming removed 5 bases from V and 7 bases from J, with 19 bases in between. CDR3 loop: CASRVNGASGEQYF. CDR3 nucleotide sequence: TGTGCCAGCAGGGTGAACGGGGCCTCAGGGGAGCAGTACTTC.

The CDR3 bases are TGTGCCAGCAGCCAAGGGACTAGCGGATTCGAGCAGTACTTC. The encoded protein is CASSQGTSGFEQYF. This chain uses TRBV7-2 with TRBJ2-7; 11 bases line up with TRBD2. The J segment lost 6 bases and the V segment lost 5 bases, leaving 6 bases of the junction unmatched. Looked up from germline, CDR1 is SGHTA and CDR2 is FQGNSA. This CDR3 contains 14 residues.

This clonotype was picked up a small number of times. The chain uses TRBV7-2 and TRBJ1-2; D is undetermined. Trimming left V 0 bases short and J 2 bases short, with 10 bases between. This CDR3 is 15 amino acids long. CDR1 is SGHTA and CDR2 is FQGNSA in the germline V gene. The CDR3 spells CASSLALGGNYGYTF. The CDR3 DNA sequence: TGTGCCAGCAGCTTAGCCCTCGGCGGCAACTATGGCTACACCTTC.

The CDR3 DNA sequence: TGCGCCAGCAGTCAGTCTAGACAGCGCACTGAAGCTTTCTTT. It codes for CASSQSRQRTEAFF. V is TRBV23-1 and J is TRBJ1-1; D possibly corresponds to TRBD1 (5 bases). TRBV23-1 is an ORF; its function is uncertain. This CDR3 contains 14 residues. V was pared by 3 bases and J by 4 bases, with 12 bases between.

In its sample, this clonotype was seen a few times. The rearrangement uses TRBV7-6 and TRBJ2-1, with 10 bases identical to TRBD2. V shed 5 bases and J 3 bases; nucleotides not matched to a gene: 7. The length of the CDR3 is 16 residues. Germline values: CDR1 SGHVS, CDR2 FNYEAQ. The CDR3 protein is CASSPRTSGRYNEQFF. CDR3 sequence (DNA): TGTGCCAGCAGCCCACGGACTAGCGGTCGCTACAATGAGCAGTTCTTC.

This clonotype was recorded at least ten times. The chain employs TRBV7-9 and TRBJ2-3; D is unresolved. The CDR3 length is 16 residues. Germline loops: CDR1 SEHNR, CDR2 FQNEAQ (reference sequence). V was shortened by 6 bases and J by 4 bases, with 20 bases between the two germline ends. For the CDR3, the DNA is TGTGCCAGCAGTTCCGCGAAGGCCCTGGGCCCAGATACGCAGTATTTT. Protein product: CASSSAKALGPDTQYF.

This clonotype was counted only a few times. The V gene is TRBV12-3 or TRBV12-4, the J gene TRBJ1-2; 9 bases map to TRBD1. The CDR3 is made up of 14 amino acids. Trimming took 4 bases from V and 6 from J; bases not matched to a gene: 6. The CDR3 DNA reads TGTGCCAGCAGTTCCCGGGACAGGGTACATGGCTACACCTTC. Translation gives CASSSRDRVHGYTF.

In this sample, this clonotype turned up many times. The chain joins TRBV7-2 to TRBJ2-7; 8 bases match TRBD2. The CDR3 is 15 residues long. V lost 0 bases and J lost 9; bases outside the gene matches: 10. Germline V gene data show CDR1 as SGHTA and CDR2 as FQGNSA. The CDR3 loop reads CASSLAQNSGVWQYF. The DNA for the CDR3 is TGTGCCAGCAGCTTAGCGCAGAATAGCGGGGTGTGGCAGTACTTC.

V gene TRBV11-3 combines with J gene TRBJ2-7; a possible D gene is TRBD1 (5 bases). The CDR3 has 13 residues. Germline CDR1 and CDR2: SGHNT and YENEEA. Trimming stripped 3 bases from V and 7 bases from J, with 13 bases between. CDR3 nucleotides: TGTGCCAGCAGCTTGGACCAAGACAGTGAGCAGTACTTC. Protein product: CASSLDQDSEQYF.

The chain links TRBV7-2 to TRBJ1-3; D is unresolved. This CDR3 spans 14 amino acids. V was pared by 1 base and J by 3 bases, with 7 bases between. Germline assignment: CDR1 SGHTA and CDR2 FQGNSA. CDR3 nucleotides: TGTGCCAGCAGCTTAGTAGCCGGTGGAAACACCATATATTTT. This encodes CASSLVAGGNTIYF.

The table lists this clonotype with many counts. The chain combines TRBV7-2 with TRBJ1-1; possibly TRBD1 for D (5 bases). Germline V gives CDR1 SGHTA, CDR2 FQGNSA. With 1 base removed from V and 5 bases from J, the gap between germline ends came to 11 bases. The CDR3 sequence is 14 residues long. CDR3 in amino acids: CASSLGAGWTEAFF. DNA of the CDR3: TGTGCCAGCAGCTTAGGGGCAGGGTGGACTGAAGCTTTCTTT.

The V and J genes are TRBV5-6 and TRBJ1-4, with 9 nucleotides matching TRBD1. The CDR3 runs to 16 residues. V dropped 4 bases and J dropped 6; count of bases not matched to a gene: 10. Germline CDR1 reads SGHDT; CDR2 reads YYEEEE. This CDR3 is CASSRLVGTGYEKLFF. CDR3 DNA sequence: TGTGCCAGCAGCCGGCTAGTGGGGACAGGGTATGAAAAACTGTTTTTT.

The chain combines TRBV7-6 with TRBJ2-7; TRBD2 aligns across 7 bases. The CDR3 has 17 residues. V lost 5 bases, J lost 0 bases, and 13 bases stayed unmatched. Germline loops: CDR1 SGHVS, CDR2 FNYEAQ. CDR3 coding DNA: TGTGCCAGCAGCGTAACGTCGGGGAGGGCCAGCTCCTACGAGCAGTACTTC. It specifies CASSVTSGRASSYEQYF.

This clonotype was found a few times. This chain connects TRBV5-6 to TRBJ1-2; no definite D call. The germline V gene encodes CDR1 SGHDT and CDR2 YYEEEE. The ends were cut back, 4 bases at V and 1 base at J, with 11 bases in the middle. This CDR3 has 14 amino acids. The CDR3 reads CASSIVENNYGYTF. In DNA form, the CDR3 reads TGTGCCAGCAGCATAGTAGAGAATAACTATGGCTACACCTTC. Looking up the rest from reference TRBV5-6 and TRBJ1-2 gives the full variable domain: DAGVTQSPTHLIKTRGQQVTLRCSPKSGHDTVSWYQQALGQGPQFIFQYYEEEERQRGNFPDRFSGHQFPNYSSELNVNALLLGDSALYLCASSIVENNYGYTFGSGTRLTVV.

This clonotype was seen a few times. V is TRBV7-9 and J is TRBJ1-4, with D uncertain. Trimming removed 5 bases from V and 6 bases from J, with 10 bases in between. There are 13 residues in the CDR3. Germline CDR1 reads SEHNR; CDR2 reads FQNEAQ (reference sequence). The CDR3 loop is CASSTRTYEKLFF. CDR3 sequence (DNA): TGTGCCAGCAGCACCCGGACGTATGAAAAACTGTTTTTT. The variable domain in full, completed from reference TRBV7-9 and TRBJ1-4, reads DTGVSQNPRHKITKRGQNVTFRCDPISEHNRLYWYRQTLGQGPEFLTYFQNEAQLEKSRLLSDRFSAERPKGSFSTLEIQRTEQGDSAMYLCASSTRTYEKLFFGSGTQLSVL.

This clonotype has just a few counts. The chain uses TRBV24-1 and TRBJ1-2; D is possibly TRBD1 (5 bases). The length of the CDR3 is 13 residues. The germline V and J ends were trimmed by 4 bases and 8 bases, with 13 bases remaining between them. CDR1 KGHDR and CDR2 SFDVKD come from the germline V gene. The CDR3 protein is CATSEARAEGYTF. In DNA, the CDR3 is TGTGCCACCAGTGAAGCCAGGGCGGAGGGCTACACCTTC.